The 8 T cell receptor beta chains in this list originate from one sample, sequenced in a study of blood T cells in healthy people across ages. Together with a sample-barcoded 5' primer, a J-beta primer mix was included in a second PCR lasting about 7 to 12 cycles. TCRdb re-derived calls from the 5' RACE reads in MiXCR, one entry per CDR3 protein. This sample has 920,000 or so distinct CDR3 sequences, with 35% to 55% found just once. The specimen sequenced was blood. The receptors stem from a woman aged 60 to 75 in good health.

The chain links TRBV6-5 to TRBJ2-1, with a possible D match to TRBD1 (6 bases). Germline assignment: CDR1 MNHEY and CDR2 SVGAGI. The ends were cut back, 0 bases at V and 6 bases at J, with 12 bases in the middle. CDR3 length: 15 residues. CDR3 coding DNA: TGTGCCAGCAGTTACTCGGCAGGGGTGGGCAATGAGCAGTTCTTC. It encodes CASSYSAGVGNEQFF.

The V gene is TRBV6-1, the J gene TRBJ2-5, with a weak D call TRBD2 (6 bases). The tail of the sequence fits TRBJ2-7 better, so the J call may be wrong. From germline, CDR1 is MNHNS and CDR2 SASEGT. The CDR3 is 14 amino acids. The CDR3 protein is CASSETSLISEQYF. The DNA for the CDR3 is TGTGCCAGCAGTGAGACTAGTTTAATCAGCGAGCAGTACTTC.

The chain is built from TRBV15 and TRBJ2-7, with D tentatively TRBD1 (5 bases). The CDR3 contains 18 residues. Germline lookup yields CDR1 LNHNV and CDR2 YYDKDF (reference sequence). Trimming removed 7 bases from V and 0 bases from J, with 25 bases in between. This chain's CDR3 is CATNRHAADRFPSYEQYF. CDR3 DNA sequence: TGTGCCACCAACAGGCATGCAGCCGACAGATTCCCCTCCTACGAGCAGTACTTC. The full variable domain, its missing parts supplied by reference TRBV15 and TRBJ2-7, is DAMVIQNPRYQVTQFGKPVTLSCSQTLNHNVMYWYQQKSSQAPKLLFHYYDKDFNNEADTPDNFQSRRPNTSFCFLDIRSPGLGDTAMYLCATNRHAADRFPSYEQYFGPGTRLTVT.

This chain uses TRBV18 with TRBJ2-7; 8 bases are a match to TRBD1. This CDR3 region has 16 residues. Germline assignment: CDR1 KGHSH and CDR2 LQKENI. With V trimmed by 8 bases and J by 6 bases, 18 bases remained unmatched. CDR3 in DNA: TGTGCCAGCCAACCGGGACAGGCCCTCAATGTGGGCGAGCAGTACTTC. It translates to CASQPGQALNVGEQYF.

This clonotype has only a few counts. The gene calls are TRBV20-1 and TRBJ2-7, with D perhaps TRBD1 (5 bases). CDR3 size: 15 residues. V shed 0 bases and J shed 3 bases, with 15 bases lying between them. Looked up from germline, CDR1 is DFQATT and CDR2 is SNEGSKA (reference sequence). The CDR3 DNA sequence: TGCAGTGCTAGAGATGGTCAGGGCCAATACTACGAGCAGTACTTC. As protein: CSARDGQGQYYEQYF.

This clonotype has at least ten counts. The chain recombines TRBV20-1 with TRBJ2-5, with a possible D match to TRBD2 (5 bases). The CDR3 totals 15 residues. The V end was cut by 0 bases, the J end by 5 bases, with 16 bases between. The germline V gene has CDR1 DFQATT and CDR2 SNEGSKA (reference sequence). DNA for the CDR3: TGCAGTGCTAGAGATGGCCTAGCCCCTGGGGAGACCCAGTACTTC. This sequence encodes CSARDGLAPGETQYF.

The chain joins TRBV27 to TRBJ2-7; TRBD2 might be the D (6 bases). With the DNA end fitting TRBJ2-5 better, the J assignment may be wrong. Per germline, CDR1 MNHEY and CDR2 SMNVEV (reference sequence). The CDR3 contains 13 residues. Written as DNA, the CDR3 is TGTGCCAGCAGCCCTAGCGCCTTAGGGACCCAGTACTTC. This sequence encodes CASSPSALGTQYF.

This clonotype was recorded a few times. V is TRBV7-3 and J is TRBJ2-4; 10 nucleotides agree with TRBD2. Germline CDR1 reads SGHTA; CDR2 reads FQGTGA. The CDR3 has 19 amino acids. V gave up 4 bases and J gave up 2 bases; unmatched junction bases: 14. The DNA of the CDR3 is TGTGCCAGCAGCTGTGGACTAGCGGTCGACGACGTACCCAAAAACATTCAGTACTTC. It yields the protein CASSCGLAVDDVPKNIQYF.